This is a list of T cell receptor beta chains from one sample in a study of T cell responses to AZD1222 COVID-19 vaccine. TCRdb keeps only in-frame clones here, not all; method: immunoSEQ multiplex PCR. This table has tens of thousands of clones, 85% to 90% appearing once. The sample here was peripheral blood, taken 28 days after the second AZD1222 dose. All receptors derive from an adult who received the AZD1222 COVID-19 vaccine. Each CDR3 is given without its conserved first and last residue. Fields, in order: CDR3 protein, V gene, J gene, clone size. Clone size appears in some rows only: once, few, many, or a class for an expanded clone.

cdr3_aa: ASSQDLTGAYNSPLH
v_call: TRBV4-3
j_call: TRBJ1-6
clone_size: .

cdr3_aa: ASSQIPGLAASSTDTQY
v_call: TRBV4-1
j_call: TRBJ2-3
clone_size: .

cdr3_aa: ASSTGFQETQY
v_call: TRBV5-1
j_call: TRBJ2-5
clone_size: .

cdr3_aa: AAKGLEIFDEQF
v_call: TRBV19
j_call: TRBJ2-1
clone_size: .

cdr3_aa: AWKATYGYT
v_call: TRBV30
j_call: TRBJ1-2
clone_size: once

cdr3_aa: ASRQGQFGYT
v_call: TRBV6-5
j_call: TRBJ1-2
clone_size: .

cdr3_aa: ASSHYREETQY
v_call: TRBV3-1/TRBV3-2
j_call: TRBJ2-5
clone_size: .

cdr3_aa: ASSSLDRAHEQF
v_call: TRBV7-8
j_call: TRBJ2-1
clone_size: .

cdr3_aa: AWGQGKNYGYT
v_call: TRBV30
j_call: TRBJ1-2
clone_size: .

cdr3_aa: ASSFTAWGGNYEQY
v_call: TRBV28
j_call: TRBJ2-7
clone_size: .

cdr3_aa: ASSLDLYQSYGYT
v_call: TRBV11-2
j_call: TRBJ1-2
clone_size: .

cdr3_aa: ASSFNTEGSPLH
v_call: TRBV27
j_call: TRBJ1-6
clone_size: .

cdr3_aa: ASSLAGQGYEQY
v_call: TRBV11-2
j_call: TRBJ2-7
clone_size: .

cdr3_aa: AWNGLGLAETQY
v_call: TRBV30
j_call: TRBJ2-5
clone_size: .

cdr3_aa: ASSQDRLAGMKETQY
v_call: TRBV4-3
j_call: TRBJ2-5
clone_size: .

cdr3_aa: ASSYPPYTEAF
v_call: TRBV6-5
j_call: TRBJ1-1
clone_size: once

cdr3_aa: ASSLYLGQGPYEQY
v_call: TRBV7-9
j_call: TRBJ2-7
clone_size: .

cdr3_aa: ASSPLAFTDTQY
v_call: TRBV6-5
j_call: TRBJ2-3
clone_size: .

cdr3_aa: ASRPVGVLDGELF
v_call: TRBV6-2/TRBV6-3
j_call: TRBJ2-2
clone_size: few

cdr3_aa: ASSVVAGGSYNEQF
v_call: TRBV9
j_call: TRBJ2-1
clone_size: once

cdr3_aa: ASSLPWGYYGYT
v_call: TRBV28
j_call: TRBJ1-2
clone_size: .

cdr3_aa: ASSLYTSGRSHEQF
v_call: TRBV7-9
j_call: TRBJ2-1
clone_size: .

cdr3_aa: ASSYTWTGDSPLH
v_call: TRBV18
j_call: TRBJ1-6
clone_size: once

cdr3_aa: ASRITEFAYEQY
v_call: TRBV5-1
j_call: TRBJ2-7
clone_size: .

cdr3_aa: ASSFQYYPYEQY
v_call: TRBV13
j_call: TRBJ2-7
clone_size: .

cdr3_aa: ASSQVMRADTQY
v_call: TRBV14
j_call: TRBJ2-3
clone_size: once

cdr3_aa: ASSLVGEQF
v_call: TRBV18
j_call: TRBJ2-1
clone_size: .

cdr3_aa: ASSTTGGPYNEQF
v_call: TRBV19
j_call: TRBJ2-1
clone_size: .

cdr3_aa: ATSAGLDGDTQY
v_call: TRBV15
j_call: TRBJ2-3
clone_size: .

cdr3_aa: ASSSQTGGTYEQY
v_call: TRBV5-1
j_call: TRBJ2-7
clone_size: once

cdr3_aa: ASSPDSAAKNIQY
v_call: TRBV18
j_call: TRBJ2-4
clone_size: .

cdr3_aa: ASSYSFAGQPQH
v_call: TRBV6-5
j_call: TRBJ1-5
clone_size: once

cdr3_aa: ASSRQERTEAF
v_call: TRBV7-8
j_call: TRBJ1-1
clone_size: .

cdr3_aa: ASSHTGAGYGYT
v_call: TRBV11-3
j_call: TRBJ1-2
clone_size: .

cdr3_aa: AWRDVRGHYEQY
v_call: TRBV30
j_call: TRBJ2-7
clone_size: .

cdr3_aa: ASSQDVSGRILANTGELF
v_call: TRBV3-1/TRBV3-2
j_call: TRBJ2-2
clone_size: .

cdr3_aa: ASSRGQNQPQH
v_call: TRBV6-5
j_call: TRBJ1-5
clone_size: .

cdr3_aa: ASSEGLSHTDTQY
v_call: TRBV6-1
j_call: TRBJ2-3
clone_size: .

cdr3_aa: ASSSDRQNTEAF
v_call: TRBV28
j_call: TRBJ1-1
clone_size: .

cdr3_aa: SVEPQGGEAF
v_call: TRBV29-1
j_call: TRBJ1-1
clone_size: few

cdr3_aa: ASSKMDRYNEQF
v_call: TRBV6-2/TRBV6-3
j_call: TRBJ2-1
clone_size: .

cdr3_aa: ASSLGARGDSPLH
v_call: TRBV7-3
j_call: TRBJ1-6
clone_size: .

cdr3_aa: ASSLKAPVGYGYT
v_call: TRBV28
j_call: TRBJ1-2
clone_size: .

cdr3_aa: ASSPAGQIYEQY
v_call: TRBV6-5
j_call: TRBJ2-7
clone_size: .

cdr3_aa: ASSFGSQGTQY
v_call: TRBV7-3
j_call: TRBJ2-5
clone_size: .

cdr3_aa: ASRQTGAGRGETQY
v_call: TRBV7-9
j_call: TRBJ2-5
clone_size: .

cdr3_aa: ASSIGQVHSLNTEAF
v_call: TRBV27
j_call: TRBJ1-1
clone_size: .

cdr3_aa: ASSFARTSGANVLT
v_call: TRBV6-5
j_call: TRBJ2-6
clone_size: .

cdr3_aa: ASTPDRTSSLF
v_call: TRBV14
j_call: TRBJ2-1
clone_size: .

cdr3_aa: ASSYGGARTEAF
v_call: TRBV6-5
j_call: TRBJ1-1
clone_size: .

cdr3_aa: ASSLFEQTYGYT
v_call: TRBV7-8
j_call: TRBJ1-2
clone_size: .

cdr3_aa: ATETSFTDTQY
v_call: TRBV7-2
j_call: TRBJ2-3
clone_size: .

cdr3_aa: ASSLVRGSHINTIY
v_call: TRBV7-2
j_call: TRBJ1-3
clone_size: .

cdr3_aa: ASSQSGTRGMTGNEQF
v_call: TRBV27
j_call: TRBJ2-1
clone_size: .

cdr3_aa: ASSQGPANTEAF
v_call: TRBV3-1/TRBV3-2
j_call: TRBJ1-1
clone_size: few

cdr3_aa: ASSQGGLAHEQY
v_call: TRBV4-3
j_call: TRBJ2-7
clone_size: .

cdr3_aa: ASSILRAASDSPLH
v_call: TRBV19
j_call: TRBJ1-6
clone_size: .